This TCR beta chain was sequenced for a study of T-cell reconstitution after alpha-beta-depleted transplantation in children listed by TCRdb under 2016. About the investigation overall: Using TCR repertoire profiling, the study followed T-cell immune reconstitution in a quantitative way in children after TCRalphabeta/CD19-depleted allogeneic hematopoietic cell transplantation. Broad study findings and their caveats: In some patients, high TCRbeta diversity at day 60 was attributed to recipient T cells and intrathymic progenitors that had survived conditioning. Over subsequent months, a decline in hyperexpanded clone frequencies was noted, and after one year, T-cell counts and TCRbeta diversity were mostly ascribed to newly produced T cells. Apparently early alphabetaT-cell count recovery about two months after transplant reportedly relied on only several hundred rapidly expanded clones derived from non-depleted graft cells.

The treatment or condition label of this sample denotes: allogeneic hematopoietic cell transplantation with graft depleted of TCRalphabeta T cells and CD19 B cells. Transplant recipients were children who received TCRalphabeta/CD19-depleted allogeneic hematopoietic cell grafts. Trimming leaves V shorter by 4 bases and J shorter by 8 bases, with the junction holding 22 bases beyond the gene matches. Spanning cysteine to phenylalanine, the CDR3 consists of 18 amino acids. The entry retains the CDR3 DNA only, 54 bases that are in frame from base 1. The germline V gene supplies CDR1 SGHDT and CDR2 YYEEEE. Libraries came from PCR. The listed sequencing device is Illumina HiSeq 2500. TCR library preparation used molecular barcoding, with unique molecular identifiers applied to normalize quantification of the TCRbeta repertoire. TCRdb reprocessing: public reads trimmed at Q25 with fastp, clones called with MiXCR, in-frame beta chains kept. Each record represents a unique CDR3 protein, reported with the most common genes and DNA among its rows. The sample includes hundreds of thousands of distinct CDR3 sequences, with about a tenth observed a single time. Roughly 27% of the sample is held by the ten biggest clonotypes.

This clonotype has a count of ten or more. Its binding antigen is unknown. There are no base qualities to consult, and no much larger clone falls within one base. The clonotype was recovered from a child less than two years old with acute myeloid leukemia, due to receive a stem cell transplant. The sequence joins TRBV5-6 to TRBJ2-3; 7 central nucleotides agree with TRBD2. Source: PBMCs, taken before TCRalphabeta/CD19-depleted stem cell transplant. The nucleotide sequence reads TGTGCCAGCAGCCCCCCTGGGGGGAGGGCGTTAAGAGCCGGTACGCAGTATTTT. Its protein reads: CASSPPGGRALRAGTQYF. Where the CDR3 stops, the reference TRBV5-6 and TRBJ2-3 genes take over; the full variable domain is DAGVTQSPTHLIKTRGQQVTLRCSPKSGHDTVSWYQQALGQGPQFIFQYYEEEERQRGNFPDRFSGHQFPNYSSELNVNALLLGDSALYLCASSPPGGRALRAGTQYFGPGTRLTVL.